Below are 17 T cell receptor beta chains sequenced from a single sample in a study of memory CD4+ T cells and cytomegalovirus serostatus. The protocol was immunoSEQ multiplex PCR, while the TCRdb copy is restricted to in-frame clones and leaves out a portion. The data contain 40,000 to 50,000 clones, 76% of them singletons. Single viable CD3+CD4+CD8-CD45RO+ cells were sorted as the memory CD4+ T cells. Source material: memory CD4+ T cells from blood. These receptors were taken from an adult in good health and CMV-seronegative.

Remarks on this clone: The same CDR3 can be traced to other DNA sequences in this sample. CDR3: CASSLQGSGNTIYF. The CDR3, as DNA: TGTGCCAGCAGCTTACAGGGTTCTGGAAACACCATATATTTT. The J gene is TRBJ1-3, the V gene TRBV7-9; tentatively, D is TRBD1 (5 bases). The germline gives CDR1 SEHNR, CDR2 FQNEAQ (reference sequence). Trimming took off 2 bases at V and 1 base at J, with 6 bases between the two ends. This CDR3 is built from 14 residues. The full variable domain, completed using reference TRBV7-9 and TRBJ1-3, is DTGVSQNPRHKITKRGQNVTFRCDPISEHNRLYWYRQTLGQGPEFLTYFQNEAQLEKSRLLSDRFSAERPKGSFSTLEIQRTEQGDSAMYLCASSLQGSGNTIYFGEGSWLTVV.

The chain joins TRBV6-5 to TRBJ2-3; possible D gene TRBD2, 5 bases. Trimming removed 2 bases at V and 0 bases at J, with 12 bases between. The CDR3 is 16 residues long. The V gene's germline CDR1 is MNHEY and CDR2 SVGAGI. The CDR3 loop is CASSYTSGPSTDTQYF. The CDR3, as DNA: TGTGCCAGCAGTTACACGAGCGGACCTAGCACAGATACGCAGTATTTT.

The chain couples TRBV4-2 to TRBJ1-2; maybe TRBD1 (5 bases). Germline V gives CDR1 LGHNA, CDR2 YNFKEQ. The V gene lost 2 bases and the J gene lost 0 bases, with 10 bases spanning the gap. The CDR3 runs to 15 residues. The CDR3 protein is CASSQPTDTNYGYTF. In DNA form, the CDR3 reads TGTGCCAGCAGCCAACCGACAGACACTAACTATGGCTACACCTTC.

The chain joins TRBV14 to TRBJ1-6; the D gene is possibly TRBD1 (6 bases). The CDR3 consists of 13 residues. Trimming took off 4 bases at V and 6 bases at J, with 7 bases between the two ends. Germline V gene lookup returns CDR1 SGHDN and CDR2 FVKESK. CDR3 sequence reads: CASSRDTNSPLHF. As DNA, the CDR3 is TGTGCCAGCAGCCGGGACACTAATTCACCCCTCCACTTT.

By sample share, this clone is medium-sized. The gene calls are TRBV19 and TRBJ1-1; 7 nucleotides line up with TRBD1. This CDR3 is built from 13 residues. Germline V lookup: CDR1 LNHDA, CDR2 SQIVND (reference sequence). The V segment lost 3 bases and the J segment 7 bases; nucleotides outside the gene matches: 5. The CDR3 nucleotides read TGTGCCAGTAGTATTCAACAGGGGAATGAAGCTTTCTTT. Amino acids: CASSIQQGNEAFF.

The chain couples TRBV10-3 to TRBJ1-1; TRBD1 might be the D (5 bases). V lost 7 bases to trimming and J lost 3 bases, with 21 bases between them. Per germline, CDR1 ENHRY and CDR2 SYGVKD. The CDR3 has 16 residues. The CDR3 DNA reads TGTGCCATCACGAGTAGGGCAAGGGGTCGGGACACTGAAGCTTTCTTT. Translation: CAITSRARGRDTEAFF.

This clone was seen a few times. V usage is TRBV11-2 and J usage is TRBJ2-1; the D is unclear. Trimming stripped 0 bases from V and 7 bases from J, with 7 bases between. CDR3 length: 13 residues. Germline CDR1 and CDR2: SGHAT and FQNNGV. This CDR3 reads CASSLDFRNEQFF. The CDR3 coding sequence is TGTGCCAGCAGCTTAGATTTCCGGAATGAGCAGTTCTTC.

The chain uses TRBV18 and TRBJ1-2; D possibly corresponds to TRBD1 (6 bases). V lost 0 bases and J lost 5, with 10 bases in between. Germline CDR1 and CDR2: KGHSH and LQKENI. The CDR3 covers 14 residues. The CDR3: CASSPPGRGYGYTF. The CDR3 nucleotides read TGTGCCAGCTCACCACCGGGAAGGGGGTATGGCTACACCTTC. Together with reference TRBV18 and TRBJ1-2, the CDR3 gives the full variable domain: NAGVMQNPRHLVRRRGQEARLRCSPMKGHSHVYWYRQLPEEGLKFMVYLQKENIIDESGMPKERFSAEFPKEGPSILRIQQVVRGDSAAYFCASSPPGRGYGYTFGSGTRLTVV.

This clone was detected only a few times. The chain employs TRBV25-1 and TRBJ1-1, with D unresolved. Germline V CDR1 and CDR2: MGHDK, SYGVNS. The CDR3 has 13 amino acids. V lost 2 bases and J 0 bases, leaving 4 bases between the germline ends. CDR3: CASSEKVNTEAFF. The DNA of the CDR3 is TGTGCCAGCAGTGAAAAGGTGAACACTGAAGCTTTCTTT.

J is TRBJ2-1 and V is TRBV4-2; maybe TRBD2 (6 bases). The CDR3 loop spans 14 amino acids. V lost 8 bases to trimming and J lost 10 bases, with 21 bases between them. Germline V gene data show CDR1 as LGHNA and CDR2 as YNFKEQ. In nucleotides, the CDR3 is TGTGCCAGCGGGGAGACTAGTAACCCCGAAGAGCAGTTCTTC. The encoded protein is CASGETSNPEEQFF.

This clone was counted a single time. V and J are TRBV28 and TRBJ2-1, with a weak D call TRBD2 (6 bases). This CDR3 spans 15 amino acids. V dropped 6 bases and J dropped 9 bases, with 21 bases sitting between them. Per the germline V gene, CDR1 is MDHEN and CDR2 is SYDVKM. CDR3: CASSPLAGQTREQFF. CDR3 in DNA: TGTGCCAGCAGCCCCCTCGCGGGGCAGACACGTGAGCAGTTCTTC.

J is TRBJ2-5 and V is TRBV7-9, with 10 bases matching TRBD1. The CDR3 covers 14 residues. Germline CDR1 is SEHNR and CDR2 is FQNEAQ (reference sequence). Germline trimming cut 2 bases from V and 7 bases from J; bases unmatched to any gene: 4. The CDR3 loop is CASSLRRTGGTQYF. The CDR3 DNA is TGTGCCAGCAGCTTAAGACGGACAGGGGGGACCCAGTACTTC.

V usage is TRBV27 and J usage is TRBJ2-5; TRBD2 might be the D (5 bases). Trimming pared 4 bases from V and 6 bases from J, leaving 15 bases between. Germline V gene data show CDR1 as MNHEY and CDR2 as SMNVEV (reference sequence). The CDR3 spans 14 residues. In DNA form, the CDR3 reads TGTGCCAGCAGTTGGAGGCCCGGAGGCAAGACCCAGTACTTC. This encodes CASSWRPGGKTQYF.

This chain uses TRBV28 with TRBJ1-2, with D perhaps matching TRBD1 (5 bases). V was clipped by 4 bases and J by 2 bases, with 14 bases between them. CDR3 length: 15 amino acids. Germline assignment: CDR1 MDHEN and CDR2 SYDVKM. CDR3 sequence: CASSSTVPQNYGYTF. The DNA of the CDR3 is TGTGCCAGCAGTTCGACAGTTCCACAAAACTATGGCTACACCTTC.

The chain joins TRBV5-1 to TRBJ2-2; the D is unclear. Germline V CDR1 and CDR2: SGHRS, YFSETQ. V lost 2 bases to trimming and J lost 0 bases, with 11 bases between them. This CDR3 contains 16 residues. The CDR3 nucleotides are TGCGCCAGCAGCTTCGGTCCGATGTCGAACACCGGGGAGCTGTTTTTT. This gives the protein CASSFGPMSNTGELFF.

This chain uses TRBV10-3 with TRBJ1-6; maybe TRBD1 (5 bases). The CDR3 spans 17 residues. Germline CDR1 and CDR2: ENHRY and SYGVKD. Trimming took 2 bases from V and 3 from J, leaving 14 bases between them. CDR3 DNA: TGTGCCATCAGTGAGACAGGAGCCCCCTTCTATAATTCACCCCTCCACTTT. It codes for CAISETGAPFYNSPLHF.

The V and J genes are TRBV19 and TRBJ2-3; 7 nucleotides agree with TRBD1. This CDR3 comprises 13 residues. Germline CDR1 reads LNHDA; CDR2 reads SQIVND (reference sequence). V gave up 5 bases and J gave up 4 bases; unmatched junction bases: 3. The CDR3: CASSPDRADTQYF. The CDR3 DNA sequence: TGTGCCAGTAGTCCCGACAGGGCAGATACGCAGTATTTT.